The sequence of this T cell receptor (beta chain) was determined in a study of memory CD4+ T cells and cytomegalovirus serostatus. Study details: Healthy Belgian adult donors included about nine CMV-positive and about two dozen CMV-negative people.

In the original workflow: Out-of-frame sequences were removed, leaving a few million distinct TCRbeta sequences. Libraries were prepared by immunoSEQ multiplex PCR; TCRdb keeps only in-frame clonotypes and omits some of them. The V and J calls and clone size were taken over from that table, and D and trimming were inferred from the DNA. Counted here are some 87,000 clones, 80% occurring once; the ten biggest clones make up roughly 4%. Single viable CD3+CD4+CD8-CD45RO+ cells were sorted as the memory CD4+ T cells. Germline lookup yields CDR1 SGHRS and CDR2 YFSETQ. This CDR3 spans 15 amino acids. V gave up 0 bases and J gave up 3 bases, with 12 bases separating them. Study-wide findings and caveats: The CMV-associated TCR signature appears largely within the CD4+ memory repertoire. 67 of 164 known CMV-associated TCRbeta sequences appeared in CD4+ memory.

Note on this clone: The antigen remains undetermined.

The receptor comes from an adult in good health and CMV-seropositive. This rearrangement joins TRBV5-1 to TRBJ1-1; D might be TRBD1 (6 bases). Sequenced material: memory CD4+ T cells from blood. CDR3 residues: CASSLVEGGDTEAFF. The CDR3, as DNA: TGCGCCAGCAGCTTGGTAGAGGGGGGGGACACTGAAGCTTTCTTT.